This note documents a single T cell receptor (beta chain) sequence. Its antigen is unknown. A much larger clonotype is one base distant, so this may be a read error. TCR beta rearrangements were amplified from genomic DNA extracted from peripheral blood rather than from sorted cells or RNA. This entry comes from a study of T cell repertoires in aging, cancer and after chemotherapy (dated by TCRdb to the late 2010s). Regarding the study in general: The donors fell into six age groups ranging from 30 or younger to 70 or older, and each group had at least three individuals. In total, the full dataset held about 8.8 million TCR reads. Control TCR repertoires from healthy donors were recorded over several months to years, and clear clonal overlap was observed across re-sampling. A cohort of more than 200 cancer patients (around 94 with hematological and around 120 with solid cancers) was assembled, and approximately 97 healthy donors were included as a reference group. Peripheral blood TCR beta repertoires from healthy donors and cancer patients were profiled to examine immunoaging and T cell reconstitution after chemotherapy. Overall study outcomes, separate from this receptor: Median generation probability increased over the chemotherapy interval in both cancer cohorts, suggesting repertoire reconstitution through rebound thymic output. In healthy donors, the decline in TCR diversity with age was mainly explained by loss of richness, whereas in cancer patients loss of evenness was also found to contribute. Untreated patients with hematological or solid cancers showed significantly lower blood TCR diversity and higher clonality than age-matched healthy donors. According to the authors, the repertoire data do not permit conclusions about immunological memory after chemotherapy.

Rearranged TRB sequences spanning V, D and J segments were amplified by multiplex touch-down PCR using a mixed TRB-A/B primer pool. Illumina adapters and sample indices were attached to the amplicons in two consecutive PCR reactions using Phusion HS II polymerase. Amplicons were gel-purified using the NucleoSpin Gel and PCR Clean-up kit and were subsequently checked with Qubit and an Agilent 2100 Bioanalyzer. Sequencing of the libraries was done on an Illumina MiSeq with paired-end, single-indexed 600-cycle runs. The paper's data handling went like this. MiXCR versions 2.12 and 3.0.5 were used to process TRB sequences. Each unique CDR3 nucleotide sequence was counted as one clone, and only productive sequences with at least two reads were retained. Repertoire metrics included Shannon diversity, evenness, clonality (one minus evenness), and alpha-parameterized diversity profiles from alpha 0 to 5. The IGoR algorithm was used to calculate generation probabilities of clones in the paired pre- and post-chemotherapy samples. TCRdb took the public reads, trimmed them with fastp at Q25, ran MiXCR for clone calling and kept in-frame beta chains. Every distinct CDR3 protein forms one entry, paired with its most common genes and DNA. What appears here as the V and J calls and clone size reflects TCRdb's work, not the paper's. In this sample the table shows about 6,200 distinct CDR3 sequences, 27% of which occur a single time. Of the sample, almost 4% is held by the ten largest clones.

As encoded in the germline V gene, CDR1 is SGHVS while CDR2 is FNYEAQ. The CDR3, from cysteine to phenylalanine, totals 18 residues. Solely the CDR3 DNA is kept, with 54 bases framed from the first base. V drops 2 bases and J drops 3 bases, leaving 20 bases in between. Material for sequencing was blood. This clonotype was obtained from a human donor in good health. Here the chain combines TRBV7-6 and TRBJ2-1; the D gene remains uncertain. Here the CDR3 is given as CASSLSTWRIGLYNEQFF. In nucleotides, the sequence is TGTGCCAGCAGCTTATCGACATGGAGAATCGGCCTCTACAATGAGCAGTTCTTC.